One and the same sample provided the 13 T cell receptor beta chains below, sequenced in a study of T cell repertoires in cytomegalovirus infection. TCRdb redid the calling of the reads with MiXCR, one entry per CDR3 protein. The data show around 100,000 distinct CDR3 sequences, approximately 15% seen once. Sequenced material: PBMCs. The receptors were sampled from a human donor in good health (CMV status not recorded). Some clones in this sample may be carry-over from other donors' samples.

Note on this clonotype: One junction end disagrees with the germline gene, perhaps due to a read error. The chain has TRBV18 and TRBJ1-5; 7 bases align to TRBD1. The germline V gene encodes CDR1 KGHSH and CDR2 LQKENI. The CDR3 sequence is 15 residues long. CDR3 amino acids: CASSPGTEIHQSQHF. The CDR3 DNA reads as TGTGCCAGCTCCCCCGGGACAGAGATCCATCAGTCCCAGCATTTT.

This chain connects TRBV6-1 to TRBJ2-3, with D possibly being TRBD2 (6 bases). V lost 10 bases, J lost 1 base, and 9 bases lay in between. CDR3 size: 12 residues. Germline V gives CDR1 MNHNS, CDR2 SASEGT. CDR3 amino acids: CATGTRTDTQYF. As DNA, the CDR3 is TGTGCCACGGGGACTCGCACAGATACGCAGTATTTT.

The CDR3 here is CASSIGADSGANVLTF. The CDR3 DNA sequence: TGTGCCAGCAGTATAGGGGCGGACTCTGGGGCCAACGTCCTGACTTTC. The gene calls are TRBV28 and TRBJ2-6; D may be TRBD1 (5 bases). V lost 5 bases and J 0 bases, leaving 11 bases between the germline ends. From germline, CDR1 is MDHEN and CDR2 SYDVKM. The CDR3 runs to 16 residues.

This clonotype qualifies as medium-sized. V usage is TRBV7-3 and J usage is TRBJ2-3; 12 bases align to TRBD2. This CDR3 spans 16 amino acids. Trimming took 5 bases from V and 0 from J; bases not matched to a gene: 3. Germline-derived CDR1 and CDR2 are SGHTA and FQGTGA. DNA for the CDR3: TGTGCCAGCAGCCCCGGGACTAGCGGGAGCACAGATACGCAGTATTTT. This encodes CASSPGTSGSTDTQYF.

This clonotype appeared many times. V usage is TRBV7-2 and J usage is TRBJ2-5, with D possibly being TRBD2 (5 bases). Trimming pared 7 bases from V and 5 bases from J, leaving 14 bases between. This CDR3 is 13 amino acids long. CDR1 SGHTA and CDR2 FQGNSA come from the germline V gene. CDR3 DNA sequence: TGTGCCAGCACCCGAGGGATGCAGGAGACCCAGTACTTC. It is translated as CASTRGMQETQYF. Drawing the rest from reference TRBV7-2 and TRBJ2-5, the complete variable domain is GAGVSQSPSNKVTEKGKDVELRCDPISGHTALYWYRQSLGQGLEFLIYFQGNSAPDKSGLPSDRFSAERTGGSVSTLTIQRTQQEDSAVYLCASTRGMQETQYFGPGTRLLVL.

The V and J genes are TRBV20-1 and TRBJ2-3; a possible D gene is TRBD2 (5 bases). The length of the CDR3 is 17 residues. CDR1 and CDR2 (germline): DFQATT, SNEGSKA (reference sequence). Trimming shortened V by 0 bases and J by 5 bases, and 21 bases separated the two germline ends. This CDR3 reads CSARDRALSFREDTQYF. DNA of the CDR3: TGCAGTGCTAGAGATAGAGCCCTGAGTTTTCGGGAAGATACGCAGTATTTT.

This clonotype was recorded many times. The chain combines TRBV7-2 with TRBJ1-2; 11 positions match TRBD1. J lost 4 bases, V lost 0 bases, and 4 bases had no gene match. Germline V gives CDR1 SGHTA, CDR2 FQGNSA. This CDR3 has 16 residues. In nucleotides, the CDR3 is TGTGCCAGCAGCTTAGCCGGGACAGGGGGAAGCTATGGCTACACCTTC. Protein sequence: CASSLAGTGGSYGYTF.

In its sample, this clonotype was seen a few times. V gene TRBV27 combines with J gene TRBJ1-5; D gene uncertain. V lost 2 bases to trimming and J lost 3 bases, with 11 bases between them. Germline loops: CDR1 MNHEY, CDR2 SMNVEV (reference sequence). This CDR3 contains 15 residues. CDR3 sequence reads: CASSLGSLDNQPQHF. In DNA, the CDR3 is TGTGCCAGCAGTTTAGGCAGTTTAGACAATCAGCCCCAGCATTTT.

This clonotype was picked up one time. The chain is built from TRBV19 and TRBJ2-1; 11 nucleotides align to TRBD1. The J segment lost 9 bases and the V segment lost 5 bases, leaving 3 bases of the junction unmatched. CDR3 length equals 13 residues. CDR1 is LNHDA, CDR2 SQIVND, per germline (reference sequence). The CDR3 DNA follows: TGTGCCAGTAGTGGACAGGGGGCGTTTGAGCAGTTCTTC. Its protein product is CASSGQGAFEQFF.

The chain carries TRBV28 and TRBJ1-5, with TRBD1 identical over 7 bases. Germline values: CDR1 MDHEN, CDR2 SYDVKM. Trimming removed 2 bases from V and 7 bases from J; junction bases left unmatched: 11. This CDR3 spans 16 amino acids. CDR3 sequence reads: CASSLLGQAISQPQHF. CDR3 sequence (DNA): TGTGCCAGCAGTTTACTAGGACAGGCCATATCACAGCCCCAGCATTTT.

This clonotype showed up just a few times. This sequence joins TRBV5-4 and TRBJ1-2; D remains unclear. The V and J ends lost 1 base and 5 bases respectively, with 12 bases between them. Germline V gene data show CDR1 as SGHNT and CDR2 as YYREEE (reference sequence). This CDR3 has 14 amino acids. The CDR3 region has the DNA TGTGCCAGCAGCTTGAGGCAGGATGGATATGGCTACACCTTC. Protein product: CASSLRQDGYGYTF.

The chain joins TRBV27 to TRBJ2-7; unclear D gene. The CDR3 loop spans 15 amino acids. Germline CDR1 MNHEY, CDR2 SMNVEV (reference sequence). Trimming took 2 bases from V and 6 from J, leaving 17 bases between them. The CDR3 reads CASSLGSTLLFEQYF. The CDR3 DNA reads TGTGCCAGCAGTTTAGGATCCACCTTGTTATTCGAGCAGTACTTC.

Concerning this clonotype: This may be a read error, as it is one base from a much larger clone. The J gene is TRBJ2-7, the V gene TRBV7-4; perhaps TRBD2 as D (5 bases). CDR3 length: 15 residues. Germline assignment: CDR1 SGHVT and CDR2 SQSDAQ. CDR3 sequence (DNA): TGTGCCGGCAGCTTAGCGTCGGACCCTATCTACGAGCAGTACTTC. Protein: CAGSLASDPIYEQYF.